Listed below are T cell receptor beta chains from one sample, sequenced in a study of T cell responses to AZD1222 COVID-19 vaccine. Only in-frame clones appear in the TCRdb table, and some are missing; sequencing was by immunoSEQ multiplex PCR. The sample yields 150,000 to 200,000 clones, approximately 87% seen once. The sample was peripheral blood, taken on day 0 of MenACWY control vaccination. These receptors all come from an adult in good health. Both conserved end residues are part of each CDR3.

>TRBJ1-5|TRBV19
CASSIAVTRTGTKRNQPQHF
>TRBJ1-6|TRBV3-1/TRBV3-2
CASSQTSGTAKNSPLHF
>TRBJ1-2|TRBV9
CASTDGAGHYGYTF
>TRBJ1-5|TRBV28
CASSFTGSRYSNQPQHF
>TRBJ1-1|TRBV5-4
CASSSRGAGNTEAFF
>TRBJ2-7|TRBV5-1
CASSWGDRDLGEQYF
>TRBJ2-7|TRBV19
CASSMGHRYEQYF
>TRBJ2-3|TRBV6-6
CASSPGGRTQYF
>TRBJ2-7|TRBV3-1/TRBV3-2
CASSQGDYQVEQYF
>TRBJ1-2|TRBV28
CASSTDRGLRGYTF
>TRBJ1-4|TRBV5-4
CASSLARDEKLFF
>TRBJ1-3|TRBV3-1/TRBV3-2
CASTQGPTSGNTIYF
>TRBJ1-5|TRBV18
CASSQAAQGGSNQPQHF
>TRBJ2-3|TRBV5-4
CASSPPGLSTDTQYF